A single sample gave rise to the 6 T cell receptor beta chains below, sequenced in a study of blood T cell repertoires in COVID-19. The assay was immunoSEQ multiplex PCR, and TCRdb's table has in-frame clones only and misses some. The data show 100,000 to 120,000 clones, with approximately 85% seen just once and more than 5% held by the top ten. The sample comprised peripheral blood. All receptors derive from a woman aged 55-70 years with COVID-19, enrolled during active disease.

This clone was counted between two and nine times. The V gene is TRBV6-5, the J gene TRBJ2-2; 10 nucleotides align to TRBD1. The CDR3 covers 15 residues. From germline, CDR1 is MNHEY and CDR2 SVGAGI. V shed 4 bases and J 5 bases; nucleotides not matched to a gene: 4. The CDR3 reads CASSWGQGITGELFF. Written as DNA, the CDR3 is TGTGCCAGCAGTTGGGGACAGGGGATAACCGGGGAGCTGTTTTTT.

This clone was detected only a few times. The gene calls are TRBV5-1 and TRBJ2-3, with 10 bases fitting TRBD2. In germline, CDR1 is SGHRS, CDR2 YFSETQ. V dropped 7 bases and J dropped 2; count of bases not matched to a gene: 10. The CDR3 length is 16 residues. The CDR3 DNA reads TGCGCCAGCTCCGGGATGCTAGCGGGGGACACAGATACGCAGTATTTT. The encoded protein is CASSGMLAGDTDTQYF. The full variable domain, completed using reference TRBV5-1 and TRBJ2-3, is KAGVTQTPRYLIKTRGQQVTLSCSPISGHRSVSWYQQTPGQGLQFLFEYFSETQRNKGNFPGRFSGRQFSNSRSEMNVSTLELGDSALYLCASSGMLAGDTDTQYFGPGTRLTVL.

This clone came up a few times. The genes are TRBV28 and TRBJ1-2; D remains unclear. The length of the CDR3 is 13 residues. CDR1 and CDR2 (germline): MDHEN, SYDVKM. V dropped 5 bases and J dropped 4 bases, with 11 bases sitting between them. The DNA for the CDR3 is TGTGCCAGCAGTCCTCCCCCGAGCTATGGCTACACCTTC. Translating gives CASSPPPSYGYTF.

The rearrangement joins TRBV30 to TRBJ2-1; 12 nucleotides agree with TRBD2. This CDR3 is built from 15 residues. V trimming: 1 base; J trimming: 4 bases; junction bases outside the gene matches: 2. CDR1 is GTSNPN, CDR2 SVGIG, per germline (reference sequence). CDR3 bases: TGTGCCTGGAGTGGACTAGCGGGGGATTACAATGAGCAGTTCTTC. Protein: CAWSGLAGDYNEQFF.

The rearrangement joins TRBV5-4 to TRBJ2-1; 7 positions agree with TRBD2. CDR3 size: 14 residues. The germline V gene has CDR1 SGHNT and CDR2 YYREEE (reference sequence). The ends lost 10 bases at V and 6 bases at J; junction bases unmatched: 13. As DNA, the CDR3 is TGTGCCTACACAACGGGGGGAGGACTCAATGAGCAGTTCTTC. Its protein product is CAYTTGGGLNEQFF.

The chain joins TRBV4-1 to TRBJ1-1; D is unresolved. The V end was cut by 0 bases, the J end by 3 bases, with 20 bases between. This CDR3 spans 18 amino acids. Per the germline V gene, CDR1 is MGHRA and CDR2 is YSYEKL. CDR3 DNA sequence: TGCGCCAGCAGCCAAGATCCTGGAGGGTCCTGGGCCCACACTGAAGCTTTCTTT. Translation gives CASSQDPGGSWAHTEAFF.